This entry describes one T cell receptor (beta chain). No antigen is known for it. These data belong to a study of beta chain features in type 1 diabetes. Once sorted, every population was more than 95% pure. CDR1 and CDR2 (germline): MDHEN, SYDVKM. The germline V and J ends were trimmed by 4 bases and 7 bases, with 17 bases remaining between them. The CDR3 length is 15 residues. The sequenced template was cDNA made from the entire isolated RNA. TCRdb keeps only in-frame clones here, not all; method: immunoSEQ multiplex PCR. The sample comprises 150,000 to 180,000 clones, 10% of which are singletons, and 0.4% to 0.55% rests with the top ten. Study observations and caveats: All four CD4+ subsets of Type 1 diabetes patients contained TCRB CDR3s that were moderately but significantly shorter.

V is TRBV28 and J is TRBJ1-5, with a possible D match to TRBD1 (6 bases). Sequences were obtained from central memory CD4+ T cells from blood. This TCR came from a man younger than 40 with type 1 diabetes. The DNA of the CDR3 is TGTGCCAGCAGTTCTCTCCAAACAGGGAAACAGCCCCAGCATTTT. Translating gives CASSSLQTGKQPQHF.